This is a list of T cell receptor beta chains from one sample in a study of OX40 agonist ivuxolimab in advanced cancers. This table comes from immunoSEQ multiplex PCR, and its TCRdb copy is limited to in-frame clones, with some not included. The profile covers approximately 82,000 clones, with roughly 92% appearing a single time and over 0.6% taken by the ten largest. This material consisted of CD4+ or CD8+ T cells sorted from blood, taken in a trial of the OX40 agonist ivuxolimab. Receptor source: an adult with an advanced solid tumor such as melanoma, head and neck, liver or kidney cancer. CDR3s include the opening cysteine and the closing phenylalanine or tryptophan. D genes are given only for firm matches. Not all rows give a size; the values are once, few, many and, for expanded clones, a class.

>TRBJ2-1|NA|TRBV7-3|TRBD2
CASSLRGTSASWGNEQFF
TGTGCCAGCAGCTTACGGGGGACTAGCGCCTCTTGGGGGAATGAGCAGTTCTTC
>TRBJ2-5|NA|TRBV5-1|TRBD1
CASSPHTGGGQETQYF
TGCGCCAGCAGCCCCCACACAGGGGGCGGCCAAGAGACCCAGTACTTC
>TRBJ1-2|NA|TRBV5-4|TRBD1
CASSLYRGQYGYTF
TGTGCCAGCAGCTTGTACAGGGGACAGTATGGCTACACCTTC
>TRBJ2-3|NA|TRBV13|NA
CASSLEASRITDTQYF
TGTGCCAGCAGCCTGGAGGCCAGCCGTATCACAGATACGCAGTATTTT
>TRBJ1-2|NA|TRBV6-1|NA
CAGSEGPVVYGYTF
TGTGCCGGCAGTGAAGGTCCGGTTGTCTATGGCTACACCTTC
>TRBJ2-5|NA|TRBV19|TRBD2
CASSMAGERETQYF
TGTGCCAGTAGTATGGCGGGAGAACGGGAGACCCAGTACTTC
>TRBJ2-7|NA|TRBV6-5|TRBD1
CASSSARTGRYEQYF
TGTGCCAGCAGCAGTGCTCGGACAGGCCGTTACGAGCAGTACTTC
>TRBJ1-4|NA|TRBV5-1|TRBD1
CASSGGTGGNEKLFF
TGCGCCAGCAGCGGAGGGACAGGGGGAAATGAAAAACTGTTTTTT
>TRBJ2-1|NA|TRBV7-8|NA
CASSPDFDEQFF
TGTGCCAGCAGCCCCGACTTCGATGAGCAGTTCTTC
>TRBJ1-2|NA|TRBV6-5|TRBD1
CASSRQGRMGYTF
TGTGCCAGCAGTCGACAGGGGAGAATGGGCTACACCTTC
>TRBJ1-3|NA|TRBV2|NA
CASSPLVGGNTIYF
TGTGCCAGCAGCCCCCTGGTTGGAGGAAACACCATATATTTT
>TRBJ2-5|NA|TRBV10-2|NA
CASGVRNGETQYF
TGCGCCAGTGGGGTACGGAATGGAGAGACCCAGTACTTC
>TRBJ2-1|NA|TRBV30|TRBD2
CAWSSLAGGNEQFF
TGTGCCTGGAGTAGTCTAGCGGGAGGCAATGAGCAGTTCTTC
>TRBJ2-3|NA|TRBV11-3|NA
CASRGVTDTQYF
TGTGCCAGCAGGGGGGTCACAGATACGCAGTATTTT
>TRBJ2-3|NA|TRBV30|TRBD2
CASGTTSGSTDTQYF
TGTGCTTCTGGAACCACTAGCGGGAGCACAGATACGCAGTATTTT
>TRBJ2-3|NA|TRBV6-4|TRBD2
CASSAGTSITDTQYF
TGTGCCAGCAGCGCCGGGACTAGCATAACAGATACGCAGTATTTT
>TRBJ2-1|NA|TRBV11-3|TRBD2
CASSSTSGTEQFF
TGTGCCAGCAGCTCGACTAGCGGGACTGAGCAGTTCTTC
>TRBJ2-7|NA|TRBV4-2|NA
CASSPHGGDDSYEQYF
TGTGCCAGCAGCCCGCACGGCGGGGACGACTCCTACGAGCAGTACTTC
>TRBJ1-4|NA|TRBV11-2|NA
CASSLGAKVFF
TGTGCCAGCAGCCTGGGGGCGAAAGTGTTTTTT
>TRBJ2-7|NA|TRBV30|TRBD2
CAWTGTSAYEQYF
TGTGCCTGGACCGGGACTAGCGCGTACGAGCAGTACTTC
>TRBJ1-5|NA|TRBV5-1|TRBD1
CASSALPGQGNQPQHF
TGCGCCAGCAGCGCACTCCCGGGACAGGGGAATCAGCCCCAGCATTTT
>TRBJ1-6|NA|TRBV11-3|NA
CASSHTGVGSPLHF
TGTGCCAGCAGCCACACAGGAGTCGGTTCACCCCTCCACTTT
>TRBJ2-5|NA|TRBV5-4|NA
CASSFRSAQETQYF
TGTGCCAGCAGCTTTCGGTCCGCTCAAGAGACCCAGTACTTC
>TRBJ1-3|NA|TRBV6-1|TRBD1
CASSEFVDRVTGNTIYF
TGTGCCAGCAGTGAGTTCGTCGACAGGGTCACTGGAAACACCATATATTTT
>TRBJ2-7|NA|TRBV4-2|NA
CASSLSDSSYEQYF
TGTGCCAGCAGCCTCTCGGACAGCTCCTACGAGCAGTACTTC
>TRBJ1-3|NA|TRBV5-1|NA
CASSPDGGNTIYF
TGCGCCAGCAGCCCGGACGGGGGAAACACCATATATTTT
>TRBJ2-7|NA|TRBV5-1|NA
CASSLEPADYEQYF
TGCGCCAGCAGCTTGGAACCTGCTGACTACGAGCAGTACTTC
>TRBJ2-5|NA|TRBV30|NA
CASNRRQGGETQYF
TGTGCCTCGAACCGAAGACAGGGAGGGGAGACCCAGTACTTC
>TRBJ2-2|NA|TRBV9|NA
CASSPEGTGELFF
TGTGCCAGCAGCCCAGAAGGGACCGGGGAGCTGTTTTTT
>TRBJ1-2|NA|TRBV2|TRBD1
CASSEGGDRGAYGYTF
TGTGCCAGCAGTGAAGGTGGGGACAGGGGCGCCTATGGCTACACCTTC
>TRBJ1-5|NA|TRBV18|NA
CASSPGQPQHF
TGTGCCAGCTCACCGGGTCAGCCCCAGCATTTT
>TRBJ2-4|NA|TRBV7-6|NA
CASSDLEGQGTNIQYF
TGTGCCAGCAGCGATCTTGAGGGTCAGGGGACAAACATTCAGTACTTC
>TRBJ1-3|NA|TRBV6-5|TRBD1
CASRQGDGNTIYF
TGTGCCAGCAGACAGGGGGACGGAAACACCATATATTTT
>TRBJ2-4|NA|TRBV6-1|NA
CASSANKVRLQGNIQYF
TGTGCCAGCAGTGCGAATAAGGTCAGGCTTCAGGGGAACATTCAGTACTTC
>TRBJ1-6|few|TRBV6-1|NA
CASSEEIGGSNSPLHF
TGTGCCAGCAGTGAAGAAATTGGAGGGAGCAATTCACCCCTCCACTTT
>TRBJ1-3|NA|TRBV29-1|TRBD1
CSVWDRVSGNTIYF
TGCAGCGTTTGGGACAGGGTCTCTGGAAACACCATATATTTT
>TRBJ2-1|NA|TRBV30|TRBD2
CAWTGTSGRYNEQFF
TGTGCCTGGACTGGTACTAGCGGGAGGTACAATGAGCAGTTCTTC
>TRBJ2-5|NA|TRBV7-9|NA
CASSLALSIGLETQYF
TGTGCCAGCAGCTTAGCGCTATCTATAGGGTTAGAGACCCAGTACTTC
>TRBJ2-2|NA|TRBV15|NA
CATSRRTGRGGGELFF
TGTGCCACCAGCAGACGGACAGGGAGGGGAGGCGGGGAGCTGTTTTTT
>TRBJ2-1|NA|TRBV5-1|NA
CASSPTINEQFF
TGCGCCAGCAGCCCAACCATCAATGAGCAGTTCTTC
>TRBJ2-1|NA|TRBV9|TRBD2
CASSLRTSTDEQFF
TGTGCCAGCAGCCTTAGGACTAGCACCGATGAGCAGTTCTTC
>TRBJ2-2|NA|TRBV16|NA
CASSQLLEGSNTGELFF
TGTGCCAGCAGCCAACTGCTTGAGGGATCGAACACCGGGGAGCTGTTTTTT
>TRBJ2-2|NA|TRBV7-9|NA
CASRPGIGPWEELFF
TGTGCCAGCAGACCAGGCATAGGTCCCTGGGAGGAGCTGTTTTTT
>TRBJ2-1|NA|TRBV10-3|TRBD2
CAISDSLAGINNEQFF
TGTGCCATCAGTGACTCGTTAGCGGGGATCAACAATGAGCAGTTCTTC
>TRBJ2-1|NA|TRBV7-2|NA
CASSFASELYNEQFF
TGTGCCAGCAGCTTCGCTAGCGAGCTATACAATGAGCAGTTCTTC